The 11 T cell receptor beta chains below were found in one sample sequenced in a study of Graves' ophthalmopathy and Graves' hyperthyroidism. RNA transcripts served as template for amplifying TCR beta CDR3 sequences. Following a first-round RT-PCR that used HTBI primers, a second-round multiplex PCR was carried out. TCRdb recomputed calls from the multiplex PCR reads with MiXCR, one row per CDR3 protein. The sample carries hundreds of thousands of distinct CDR3 sequences, 21% recorded once. Sequencing was carried out using peripheral blood. Every receptor here comes from a woman aged 18-29 years with stable Graves' hyperthyroidism.

The genes are TRBV28 and TRBJ2-7, with a tentative D call TRBD1 (6 bases). Between the trimmed V and J ends, which lost 4 bases and 4 bases, there was a span of 23 bases. Germline V lookup: CDR1 MDHEN, CDR2 SYDVKM. There are 17 residues in the CDR3. This CDR3 is CASSSPLGTLGGYEQYF. The CDR3 nucleotides are TGTGCCAGCAGTTCCCCTCTCGGGACACTGGGCGGGTACGAGCAGTACTTC.

This clonotype was picked up many times. The chain is built from TRBV7-2 and TRBJ1-2, with D possibly TRBD1 on 5 matching bases. Deletions cut 5 bases from V and 4 bases from J, with 23 bases between. The CDR3 is made up of 17 amino acids. The germline V gene has CDR1 SGHTA and CDR2 FQGNSA. CDR3 sequence: CASSEWGHSREIYGYTF. The CDR3 nucleotides read TGTGCCAGCAGCGAGTGGGGCCACTCTCGAGAAATCTATGGCTACACCTTC.

V usage is TRBV6-1 and J usage is TRBJ1-2; maybe TRBD1 (6 bases). V lost 6 bases and J 3 bases, leaving 23 bases between the germline ends. The CDR3 length is 17 residues. Germline-derived CDR1 and CDR2 are MNHNS and SASEGT. DNA of the CDR3: TGTGCCAGCAGCCATACAATACAGGGTTTAAGAGACTATGGCTACACCTTC. This gives the protein CASSHTIQGLRDYGYTF.

This chain links TRBV4-1 with TRBJ2-2; D is possibly TRBD2 (7 bases). The germline V gene has CDR1 MGHRA and CDR2 YSYEKL. The CDR3 totals 16 residues. The V end was cut by 4 bases, the J end by 4 bases, with 16 bases between. CDR3 in amino acids: CASSPSPRGATGELFF. For the CDR3, the DNA is TGCGCCAGCAGCCCTTCCCCTCGGGGGGCCACCGGGGAGCTGTTTTTT.

This clonotype was observed at least ten times. The chain is built from TRBV15 and TRBJ1-1; tentatively, D is TRBD1 (6 bases). Germline CDR1 and CDR2: LNHNV and YYDKDF (reference sequence). V shed 8 bases and J shed 3 bases, with 16 bases lying between them. The CDR3 runs to 14 residues. CDR3 in DNA: TGTGCCACCGGGGGGGCGCAGCCAGACACTGAAGCTTTCTTT. Translated: CATGGAQPDTEAFF.

This clonotype was detected many times. This chain joins TRBV6-2 or TRBV6-3 and TRBJ2-2; 12 bases match TRBD1. The germline gives CDR1 MNHEY, CDR2 SVGEGT. Trimming took 9 bases from V and 6 from J; bases not matched to a gene: 23. The CDR3 runs 20 residues. This CDR3 is CARYISGTGGDAGVPGELFF. DNA for the CDR3: TGTGCCAGATACATTTCCGGGACAGGGGGCGATGCGGGAGTCCCCGGGGAGCTGTTTTTT.

This clonotype has ten or more counts. The CDR3 sequence is CASRYGLAGVGYEQYF. The CDR3 DNA reads as TGTGCCAGCAGGTATGGACTAGCGGGAGTGGGCTACGAGCAGTACTTC. The V call is TRBV28, the J call TRBJ2-7, with TRBD2 identical over 13 bases. This CDR3 comprises 16 residues. Germline CDR1 and CDR2: MDHEN and SYDVKM. Losses at the gene ends were 6 bases for V and 3 bases for J; bases not matched to a gene: 8.

This clonotype was picked up many times. The chain recombines TRBV19 with TRBJ2-7, with 11 bases identical to TRBD2. CDR1 is LNHDA and CDR2 is SQIVND in the germline V gene (reference sequence). This CDR3 has 20 amino acids. The trim removed 1 base at V and 1 base at J, leaving 15 bases unmatched. The CDR3 DNA is TGTGCCAGTAGTATAGTAGGATCGGGGACTAGCGGCCATCAATCCTACGAGCAGTACTTC. Amino acid sequence: CASSIVGSGTSGHQSYEQYF. The full variable domain, with the rest looked up from reference TRBV19 and TRBJ2-7, is DGGITQSPKYLFRKEGQNVTLSCEQNLNHDAMYWYRQDPGQGLRLIYYSQIVNDFQKGDIAEGYSVSREKKESFPLTVTSAQKNPTAFYLCASSIVGSGTSGHQSYEQYFGPGTRLTVT.

About this clonotype: A much larger clone differs from this one at a single base, so this may be a read error. As the CDR3 is not closed by the conserved phenylalanine or tryptophan, this likely results from a read error. The chain is built from TRBV4-3 and TRBJ2-7; 7 bases match TRBD2. There are 15 residues in the CDR3. The germline CDR1 and CDR2 sequences are LGHNA and YSLEER. After removal of 0 bases from V and 5 bases from J, the junction contained 7 bases not matched to a gene. The CDR3 bases are TGCGCCAGCAGCCAAGAAGGGAGGGAATTTGACGAGCAGTACTCC. Translated: CASSQEGREFDEQYS.

This clonotype was counted at least ten times. The chain links TRBV6-6 to TRBJ1-1; 7 bases fit TRBD1. With V trimmed by 6 bases and J by 6 bases, 4 bases remained unmatched. This CDR3 is built from 12 residues. CDR1 is MNHNY and CDR2 is SVGAGI in the germline V gene (reference sequence). The CDR3: CASSRTGSEAFF. CDR3 DNA: TGTGCCAGCAGCAGGACAGGTTCTGAAGCTTTCTTT.

The chain employs TRBV29-1 and TRBJ2-4; D is possibly TRBD1 (8 bases). Deletions cut 0 bases from V and 9 bases from J, with 15 bases between. CDR1 SQVTM and CDR2 ANQGSEA come from the germline V gene. CDR3 length equals 14 residues. The CDR3, as DNA: TGCAGCGTTGAAGATCGACAGGGGAGGGTCATTCAGTACTTC. It translates to CSVEDRQGRVIQYF.